The 26 T cell receptor beta chains given below trace back to one sample, sequenced in a study of blood T cell repertoires in COVID-19. Only in-frame clones appear in the TCRdb table, and some are missing; sequencing was by immunoSEQ multiplex PCR. The repertoire holds around 200,000 clones, with about four fifths as singletons. Sequenced: peripheral blood. The receptors were sampled from a woman aged 40 to 55 with active or convalescent COVID-19.

The CDR3 nucleotides read TGCGCCAGCAGCTCTGGACAGGGGACGCACACCGGGGAGCTGTTTTTT. Protein product: CASSSGQGTHTGELFF. The chain uses TRBV5-1 and TRBJ2-2, with 9 bases fitting TRBD1. The CDR3 is made up of 16 amino acids. Germline V gene lookup returns CDR1 SGHRS and CDR2 YFSETQ. J lost 3 bases, V lost 3 bases, and 6 bases had no gene match.

This chain joins TRBV4-3 and TRBJ1-1; maybe TRBD1 (6 bases). The CDR3 has 15 residues. Germline V gene sequence: CDR1 LGHNA, CDR2 YSLEER. Between the trimmed V and J ends, which lost 0 bases and 4 bases, there was a span of 12 bases. The CDR3 sequence is CASSQDTGMGTEAFF. For the CDR3, the DNA is TGCGCCAGCAGCCAAGATACAGGGATGGGCACTGAAGCTTTCTTT.

This chain links TRBV25-1 with TRBJ1-6; 9 positions match TRBD1. The length of the CDR3 is 14 residues. Germline loops: CDR1 MGHDK, CDR2 SYGVNS. J was trimmed by 10 bases and V by 2 bases; bases with no gene match: 3. The CDR3 nucleotides read TGTGCCAGCAGTGAAACAGGGGGCGGGTCACCCCTCCACTTT. Translation: CASSETGGGSPLHF. The full variable domain, rest sourced from reference TRBV25-1 and TRBJ1-6, is EADIYQTPRYLVIGTGKKITLECSQTMGHDKMYWYQQDPGMELHLIHYSYGVNSTEKGDLSSESTVSRIRTEHFPLTLESARPSHTSQYLCASSETGGGSPLHFGNGTRLTVT.

The CDR3 DNA follows: TGTGCCAGCAGCGGGACTAGTTGGGAGACCCAGTACTTC. It codes for CASSGTSWETQYF. The V gene is TRBV12-3 or TRBV12-4, the J gene TRBJ2-5; 8 bases agree with TRBD2. Losses at the gene ends were 6 bases for V and 5 bases for J; bases not matched to a gene: 5. This CDR3 has 13 amino acids.

The rearrangement links TRBV6-5 to TRBJ2-1; 9 bases match TRBD2. V lost 3 bases and J lost 6; bases outside the gene matches: 6. Per the germline V gene, CDR1 is MNHEY and CDR2 is SVGAGI. The length of the CDR3 is 15 residues. The CDR3, as DNA: TGTGCCAGCAGTTATGGCCTAGCGGGGCGCAATGAGCAGTTCTTC. It translates to CASSYGLAGRNEQFF.

The chain recombines TRBV6-5 with TRBJ2-7, with D perhaps TRBD1 (6 bases). Trimming removed 5 bases from V and 1 base from J, with 12 bases in between. Germline assignment: CDR1 MNHEY and CDR2 SVGAGI. The CDR3 contains 14 residues. Here the CDR3 reads CASSRTEHSYEQYF. CDR3 nucleotide sequence: TGTGCCAGCAGTAGGACAGAGCATTCCTACGAGCAGTACTTC.

The gene calls are TRBV5-5 and TRBJ1-4, with D unresolved. Trimming left V 1 base short and J 6 bases short, with 16 bases between. The length of the CDR3 is 16 residues. Germline V lookup: CDR1 SGHKS, CDR2 YYEKEE (reference sequence). The CDR3 reads CASSLSNWAADEKLFF. CDR3 DNA: TGTGCCAGCAGCTTGTCTAATTGGGCAGCCGATGAAAAACTGTTTTTT.

The chain carries TRBV7-8 and TRBJ1-5, with 12 positions matching TRBD1. This CDR3 is 16 amino acids long. CDR1 is SGHVS and CDR2 is FQNEAQ in the germline V gene. J was trimmed by 7 bases and V by 2 bases; bases with no gene match: 6. The CDR3 spells CASSLMGQGAKQPQHF. For the CDR3, the DNA is TGTGCCAGCAGCTTAATGGGACAGGGGGCGAAACAGCCCCAGCATTTT.

J is TRBJ1-3 and V is TRBV7-2, with D possibly being TRBD1 (6 bases). There are 15 residues in the CDR3. The ends were cut back, 4 bases at V and 0 bases at J, with 10 bases in the middle. CDR1 is SGHTA, CDR2 FQGNSA, per germline. This CDR3 reads CASSSTGSSGNTIYF. The CDR3 DNA reads TGTGCCAGCAGCTCTACAGGGAGCTCTGGAAACACCATATATTTT.

The chain employs TRBV7-2 and TRBJ1-2; the match to TRBD1 covers 8 bases. The V gene's germline CDR1 is SGHTA and CDR2 FQGNSA. CDR3 size: 16 residues. V dropped 1 base and J dropped 2; count of bases not matched to a gene: 6. For the CDR3, the DNA is TGTGCCAGCAGCTTAGAAGGCGGGACAGGCAACTATGGCTACACCTTC. Translating it yields CASSLEGGTGNYGYTF.

This chain connects TRBV7-2 to TRBJ1-3; possibly TRBD1 for D (6 bases). V lost 0 bases and J 5 bases, leaving 14 bases between the germline ends. Per germline, CDR1 SGHTA and CDR2 FQGNSA. The length of the CDR3 is 16 residues. CDR3 DNA: TGTGCCAGCAGCTTAGCAAGGGGGGGGTCTAGAAACACCATATATTTT. Amino acid sequence: CASSLARGGSRNTIYF.

This clone was recorded only once. The chain is built from TRBV3-1 (or the pseudogene TRBV3-2) and TRBJ2-1; TRBD2 agrees at 15 bases. The CDR3 contains 20 residues. The germline CDR1 and CDR2 sequences are LGHDT and YNNKEL (reference sequence). V lost 1 base, J lost 3 bases, and 10 bases stayed unmatched. This CDR3 is CASSQVRVRTSGRGYNEQFF. The CDR3 coding sequence is TGTGCCAGCAGCCAAGTTAGAGTAAGGACTAGCGGGAGGGGCTACAATGAGCAGTTCTTC.

This rearrangement joins TRBV25-1 to TRBJ2-2; a weak D match, TRBD1 (5 bases). This CDR3 contains 16 residues. V was cut by 1 base and J by 0 bases, with 9 bases left in between. Germline V gene lookup returns CDR1 MGHDK and CDR2 SYGVNS. This chain's CDR3 is CASSESRQSNTGELFF. CDR3 DNA: TGTGCCAGCAGTGAATCTCGACAGTCGAACACCGGGGAGCTGTTTTTT.

This rearrangement joins TRBV30 to TRBJ2-1; D may be TRBD2 (6 bases). V was cut by 1 base and J by 2 bases, with 9 bases left in between. The CDR3 contains 14 residues. Per germline, CDR1 GTSNPN and CDR2 SVGIG (reference sequence). The CDR3 here is CAWSGGDTYNEQFF. CDR3 coding DNA: TGTGCCTGGAGTGGGGGGGATACCTACAATGAGCAGTTCTTC.

About this clone itself: Being one base from a much bigger clone, this may be a read error. V and J are TRBV7-3 and TRBJ2-7; TRBD1 agrees at 10 bases. This CDR3 is built from 14 residues. Germline V lookup: CDR1 SGHTA, CDR2 FQGTGA. With V trimmed by 5 bases and J by 1 base, 2 bases remained unmatched. CDR3 sequence reads: CASSEDRGSYEQYF. The CDR3 DNA sequence: TGTGCCAGCAGCGAGGACAGGGGGTCCTACGAGCAGTACTTC.

The CDR3 here is CATSDQRPGQDYYTF. CDR3 DNA: TGTGCCACCAGTGACCAACGTCCGGGACAAGATTACTACACCTTC. The chain uses TRBV24-1 and TRBJ1-2; TRBD1 might be the D (6 bases). CDR3 size: 15 residues. In germline, CDR1 is KGHDR, CDR2 SFDVKD. V gave up 4 bases and J gave up 10 bases, with 21 bases separating them.

The chain is built from TRBV11-3 and TRBJ1-2; 8 bases are shared with TRBD1. This CDR3 has 14 amino acids. With V trimmed by 3 bases and J by 0 bases, 0 bases remained unmatched. Germline assignment: CDR1 SGHNT and CDR2 YENEEA. CDR3 DNA sequence: TGTGCCAGCAGCTTGGACAGGGCTAACTATGGCTACACCTTC. As protein: CASSLDRANYGYTF.

V is TRBV5-1 and J is TRBJ1-3, with 11 positions matching TRBD1. CDR1 is SGHRS and CDR2 is YFSETQ in the germline V gene. This CDR3 is built from 19 residues. With 2 bases clipped from V and 0 bases from J, the junction kept 10 bases outside the gene matches. CDR3 region: CASSFGTGGSLSSGNTIYF. The CDR3 nucleotides are TGCGCCAGCAGCTTTGGGACAGGGGGTTCGTTGAGCTCTGGAAACACCATATATTTT.

The sample holds a few counts of this clone. The V call is TRBV19, the J call TRBJ1-2; TRBD1 aligns across 10 bases. There are 16 residues in the CDR3. Germline V lookup: CDR1 LNHDA, CDR2 SQIVND (reference sequence). Trimming took 1 base from V and 5 from J; bases not matched to a gene: 7. The CDR3 DNA follows: TGTGCCAGTAGTATAGTTGGGACAGGGGCGTTTTATGGCTACACCTTC. Translated, it gives CASSIVGTGAFYGYTF.

V and J are TRBV19 and TRBJ2-1; 9 bases match TRBD1. This CDR3 has 13 residues. V was pared by 4 bases and J by 12 bases, with 7 bases of the junction left unmatched. Germline CDR1 is LNHDA and CDR2 is SQIVND (reference sequence). For the CDR3, the DNA is TGTGCCAGTAGTAGAGAAGGACAGGGGCCGCAGTTCTTC. Translation: CASSREGQGPQFF. Drawing the rest from reference TRBV19 and TRBJ2-1, the complete variable domain is DGGITQSPKYLFRKEGQNVTLSCEQNLNHDAMYWYRQDPGQGLRLIYYSQIVNDFQKGDIAEGYSVSREKKESFPLTVTSAQKNPTAFYLCASSREGQGPQFFGPGTRLTVL.

V is TRBV29-1 and J is TRBJ1-4; 7 positions agree with TRBD1. This CDR3 is 13 amino acids long. Per germline, CDR1 SQVTM and CDR2 ANQGSEA. V lost 7 bases, J lost 5 bases, and 7 bases stayed unmatched. CDR3 nucleotides: TGCAGCGCCAACCGGGACAGAAATGAAAAACTGTTTTTT. Encoded protein: CSANRDRNEKLFF.

The rearrangement links TRBV25-1 to TRBJ1-2; a weak D match, TRBD1 (6 bases). Germline CDR1 MGHDK, CDR2 SYGVNS. CDR3 length: 15 amino acids. The V end lost 1 base, the J end lost 11 bases, and 20 bases lay between the germline ends. The CDR3 DNA is TGTGCCAGCAGTGAATTCACAGGGAAGGCAGTGGCGTACACCTTC. Amino acid sequence: CASSEFTGKAVAYTF.

DNA for the CDR3: TGCGCCAGCAGCTTGCATTTGGACAGGCCTCCCAACGAGCAGTACTTC. It codes for CASSLHLDRPPNEQYF. This rearrangement joins TRBV5-1 to TRBJ2-7, with 7 positions matching TRBD1. Trimming at V came to 1 base and at J to 5 bases, leaving 12 bases not matched to a gene. The CDR3 spans 16 residues. The germline V gene encodes CDR1 SGHRS and CDR2 YFSETQ.

The CDR3: CASRRATGSYEQYF. The CDR3 coding sequence is TGTGCCAGCAGGCGAGCCACGGGGTCCTACGAGCAGTACTTC. The chain has TRBV11-2 and TRBJ2-7; D may be TRBD2 (5 bases). Germline V gene sequence: CDR1 SGHAT, CDR2 FQNNGV. The CDR3 runs 14 residues. Between the trimmed V and J ends, which lost 6 bases and 1 base, there was a span of 13 bases.

V is TRBV28 and J is TRBJ1-6, with 7 bases fitting TRBD1. This CDR3 has 16 residues. Unmatched junction bases numbered 6, after V lost 6 bases and J lost 1 base. The germline V gene encodes CDR1 MDHEN and CDR2 SYDVKM. The CDR3 spells CASSWNRGSYNSPLHF. In nucleotides, the CDR3 is TGTGCCAGCAGCTGGAACAGGGGTTCCTATAATTCACCCCTCCACTTT.

This clone was recorded only once. The V call is TRBV24-1, the J call TRBJ2-5, with TRBD1 matching 7 bases. The CDR3 loop spans 16 amino acids. Germline V gives CDR1 KGHDR, CDR2 SFDVKD. The junction had 16 bases not matched to a gene; V was cut back by 4 bases and J by 9 bases. In nucleotides, the CDR3 is TGTGCCACCAGTGAATCCAGTACAGGGGTAGAAGTGGCCCAGTACTTC. This translates into CATSESSTGVEVAQYF.